Given below is one T cell receptor (beta chain) in context. Its specificity is not known. CDR3 length: 14 residues. CDR1 is LGHNA, CDR2 YSLEER, per germline. V gave up 1 base and J gave up 5 bases; unmatched junction bases: 3. This sample is part of a study of lymphopenia after photon versus proton radiotherapy. Study-level results: Authors raise, but do not show, better survival with proton therapy. Photon-treated patients lost naive T cells and TCR diversity; proton-treated stayed stable.

Profiling relied on immunoSEQ multiplex PCR, and the TCRdb table lists in-frame clones only, not all of them. Of about 45,000 clones listed, less than 90% are singletons. The specimen was peripheral blood, collected from a patient treated with photon-based radiotherapy. The TCR originated in a man aged 40-49 years with gastric cancer. The chain recombines TRBV4-3 with TRBJ2-5; the match to TRBD2 covers 8 bases. The CDR3 bases are TGCGCCAGCAGCCAAGGACTAGCGAGGGAGACCCAGTACTTC. Its protein is CASSQGLARETQYF.